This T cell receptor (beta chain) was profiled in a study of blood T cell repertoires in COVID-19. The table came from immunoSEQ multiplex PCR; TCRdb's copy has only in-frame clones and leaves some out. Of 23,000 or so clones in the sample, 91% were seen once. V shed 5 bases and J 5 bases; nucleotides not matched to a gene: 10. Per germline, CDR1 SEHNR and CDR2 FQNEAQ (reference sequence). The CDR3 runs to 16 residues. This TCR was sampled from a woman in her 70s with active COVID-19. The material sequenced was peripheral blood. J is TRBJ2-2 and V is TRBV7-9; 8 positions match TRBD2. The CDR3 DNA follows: TGTGCCAGCAGCCGCTCCAGCGGGAGCGGGACCGGGGAGCTGTTTTTT. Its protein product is CASSRSSGSGTGELFF.